One TCR beta chain is described in this entry. The J segment lost 5 bases and the V segment lost 10 bases, leaving 7 bases of the junction unmatched. This CDR3 is built from 12 residues. CDR1 is MDHEN and CDR2 is SYDVKM in the germline V gene. These data come from a study of blood T cell repertoires in COVID-19. Across the whole study: Researchers got acute and convalescent COVID-19 samples from the United States, Italy and Spain. Sources were T cells, B-cell-depleted T cells, or PBMCs; the material itself was cDNA or gDNA.

Repertoires were generated with immunoSEQ multiplex PCR, while TCRdb's copy carries only in-frame clones and drops some. This sample carries approximately 220,000 clones, around 90% of them seen once, and the ten largest clones take over 12%. The rearrangement links TRBV28 to TRBJ1-2; TRBD1 aligns across 7 bases. Input material: PBMCs or T cells enriched from blood (not recorded which). This sequence was found in a man aged 25-45 years who had been exposed to COVID-19. CDR3 residues: CAIGTEVYGYTF. Here the CDR3 DNA reads TGTGCCATTGGGACAGAAGTATATGGCTACACCTTC.